One sample yielded the 7 T cell receptor beta chains listed below, sequenced in a study of CD8 T cell repertoires and HIV-1 epitope variants. Antigen specificity for these receptors is unknown. Profiling relied on immunoSEQ multiplex PCR, and the TCRdb table lists in-frame clones only, not all of them. Here the sample spans fewer than 7,500 clones, more than 60% being singletons. Material for sequencing was cultured CD8+ T cells derived from PBMCs. These receptor sequences come from a male donor with HIV.

The chain employs TRBV4-3 and TRBJ2-7; possibly TRBD1 or TRBD2 for D (6 bases each). The CDR3 totals 15 residues. From germline, CDR1 is LGHNA and CDR2 YSLEER. The V end was cut by 3 bases, the J end by 5 bases, with 17 bases between. The CDR3 bases are TGCGCCAGCAGCCACGCACAGGGAGGCCTTCACGAGCAGTACTTC. Translating it yields CASSHAQGGLHEQYF.

The CDR3 coding sequence is TGTGCCAGCAGCTTAGTCTTCAGGACACAAGAGACCCAGTACTTC. Protein sequence: CASSLVFRTQETQYF. The rearrangement links TRBV11-2 to TRBJ2-5; D possibly corresponds to TRBD1 (5 bases). Germline V gene lookup returns CDR1 SGHAT and CDR2 FQNNGV. Trimming left V 1 base short and J 2 bases short, with 11 bases between. The CDR3 totals 15 residues.

The rearrangement uses TRBV28 and TRBJ2-7, with TRBD2 identical over 10 bases. Trimming cost V 5 bases and J 7 bases; bases outside gene matches: 8. This CDR3 is 14 amino acids long. Germline assignment: CDR1 MDHEN and CDR2 SYDVKM. CDR3 bases: TGTGCCAGCAGTCCCCGGACTAGCGGCCGGGAGCAGTACTTC. Translated: CASSPRTSGREQYF. Using reference TRBV28 and TRBJ2-7 for the parts outside the CDR3, the full variable domain is DVKVTQSSRYLVKRTGEKVFLECVQDMDHENMFWYRQDPGLGLRLIYFSYDVKMKEKGDIPEGYSVSREKKERFSLILESASTNQTSMYLCASSPRTSGREQYFGPGTRLTVT.

The V call is TRBV28, the J call TRBJ1-2, with unresolved D. V was pared by 4 bases and J by 8 bases, with 8 bases between. Germline V gene data show CDR1 as MDHEN and CDR2 as SYDVKM. The CDR3 spans 11 residues. This CDR3 is CASSSARGYTF. The CDR3 nucleotides read TGTGCCAGCAGTTCGGCGAGGGGCTACACCTTC.

The rearrangement uses TRBV30 and TRBJ1-1; D remains ambiguous. The CDR3 is 17 residues long. Trimming took 0 bases from V and 0 from J, leaving 17 bases between them. The germline gives CDR1 GTSNPN, CDR2 SVGIG (reference sequence). The CDR3 nucleotides read TGTGCCTGGAGTGTACAAGACTTCCACTCATTGAACACTGAAGCTTTCTTT. It specifies CAWSVQDFHSLNTEAFF.

The genes are TRBV5-4 and TRBJ1-6; D is perhaps TRBD1 (6 bases). V was cut by 4 bases and J by 10 bases, with 15 bases left in between. Germline V CDR1 and CDR2: SGHNT, YYREEE (reference sequence). CDR3 length: 14 amino acids. The CDR3 is CASSQAQGESPLHF. CDR3 DNA sequence: TGTGCCAGCAGCCAAGCACAGGGAGAATCACCCCTCCACTTT.

By share, this clone counts as medium-sized. V gene TRBV7-2 combines with J gene TRBJ1-2; a possible D gene is TRBD1 (6 bases). The germline V gene encodes CDR1 SGHTA and CDR2 FQGNSA. V shed 2 bases and J shed 8 bases, with 15 bases lying between them. The CDR3 totals 14 residues. Here the CDR3 DNA reads TGTGCCAGCAGCTTACAGGTGCCAGGGGAAGGCTACACCTTC. Encoded protein: CASSLQVPGEGYTF.